The 2 T cell receptor beta chains listed next were all sequenced from one sample in a study of blood T cell repertoires in COVID-19. The repertoire was sequenced with immunoSEQ multiplex PCR; TCRdb's copy has only in-frame clones and lacks some. The table includes some 290,000 clones, roughly 90% detected once. The sample consisted of peripheral blood. The receptors originated from a woman under 40 with COVID-19, enrolled during active disease.

This chain joins TRBV27 and TRBJ2-7, with 11 bases identical to TRBD2. This CDR3 contains 13 residues. Germline CDR1 and CDR2: MNHEY and SMNVEV (reference sequence). The junction had 4 bases not matched to a gene; V was cut back by 6 bases and J by 6 bases. The CDR3 bases are TGTGCCAGCAGAGCCGGACTAGCGGGCGAGCAGTACTTC. It is translated as CASRAGLAGEQYF.

The chain links TRBV18 to TRBJ1-1, with D perhaps TRBD1 (5 bases). The CDR3 runs 13 residues. V gave up 4 bases and J gave up 1 base, with 7 bases separating them. Germline CDR1 and CDR2: KGHSH and LQKENI. The CDR3 nucleotides are TGTGCCAGCTCACAGCAGGGGAACACTGAAGCTTTCTTT. It codes for CASSQQGNTEAFF.